This T cell receptor beta chain derives from a study of T cells expressing NK-cell markers. About the study: Seven of the eight sequenced donors were classified as HCMV-seropositive, and one was classified as seronegative.

Study findings and constraints: The CD3+CD56-NKG2C+ fraction of several donors was also led by these clonotypes. No clear determination of HCMV specificity was made for expanded NKG2C+ T cell clones. In a group of several donors, dominant NKG2C+ clonotypes represented about 1.0-7.5% of CD8+ T cells.

TCRdb processed the 5' RACE reads again and assigns one entry to each CDR3 protein, with no DNA. The sample has about 380,000 distinct CDR3 sequences; the top ten hold around 5%. Germline V gives CDR1 SGHTA, CDR2 FQGTGA. The CDR3 has 14 amino acids. About this clonotype itself: Its antigen is still unknown.

The clonotype comes from a man aged 18-69 years in good health. The chain employs TRBV7-3 and TRBJ2-1; the D gene TCRdb calls, TRBD2, cannot be checked with no DNA. The material sequenced was blood T cells: a sorted CD56 or NKG2C T cell subset, CD4+ or CD8+ T cells, or bulk PBMC T cells (not recorded which). The CDR3 here is CASSLTGENNEQFF.